The clone carrying this T cell receptor beta chain was picked up a small number of times. This entry comes from a study of T cell repertoires in cytomegalovirus infection. V lost 2 bases, J lost 5 bases, and 11 bases lay in between. The CDR3 runs 13 residues. The germline V gene encodes CDR1 SGHRS and CDR2 YFSETQ. TCRdb passed the reads through MiXCR, listing each CDR3 protein once. The sample has under 600,000 distinct CDR3 sequences; about 15% are singletons. This clonotype was obtained from a human donor in good health (CMV status not recorded). Some clones in this sample may be carry-over from other donors' samples. Sequencing was done on a sample of CD8+ T cells from PBMCs. The chain has TRBV5-1 and TRBJ2-7; D is undetermined. The CDR3 loop reads CASSLGWGDEQYF. DNA of the CDR3: TGCGCCAGCAGCTTAGGTTGGGGTGACGAGCAGTACTTC.